This is a list of T cell receptor beta chains from one sample in a study of shared clonotypes between healthy human individuals. The method was immunoSEQ multiplex PCR; TCRdb's version includes in-frame clones alone and lacks a portion of them. The table lists over a million clones, around 78% of them singletons. The sequencing sample was made of memory CD4+ T cells from PBMCs. The receptors derive from a man in his late teens or twenties in good health. Some clones in this sample may be carry-over from other donors' samples. The CDR3 runs from the conserved cysteine through the conserved F or W. Each record gives: D gene, V gene, clone size, J gene, CDR3 DNA, CDR3 protein. The D gene is left open where the match is weak. Only part of the rows carry a size: once, few, many, or a class if the clone is expanded.

d_call: TRBD1
v_call: TRBV7-8
clone_size: -
j_call: TRBJ1-5
cdr3_nt: TGTGCCAGCAGCGCCTACCGGACAGGAGATCAGCCCCAGCATTTT
cdr3_aa: CASSAYRTGDQPQHF

d_call: -
v_call: TRBV19
clone_size: -
j_call: TRBJ1-2
cdr3_nt: TGTGCCGCAGGGGACTATGGCTACACCTTC
cdr3_aa: CAAGDYGYTF

d_call: -
v_call: TRBV6-5
clone_size: -
j_call: TRBJ2-7
cdr3_nt: TGTGCCAGCAGGGCCCCGGGGCTTCAGGGCGAGCAGTACTTC
cdr3_aa: CASRAPGLQGEQYF

d_call: TRBD1
v_call: TRBV5-1
clone_size: -
j_call: TRBJ2-1
cdr3_nt: TGCGCCAGCAGCGCATACGGGGACAGCTACAATGAGCAGTTCTTC
cdr3_aa: CASSAYGDSYNEQFF

d_call: TRBD1
v_call: TRBV6-1
clone_size: -
j_call: TRBJ2-7
cdr3_nt: TGTGCCAGCAGTGGGGAACCCCGAACAGGGGCCTACGAGCAGTACTTC
cdr3_aa: CASSGEPRTGAYEQYF

d_call: TRBD2
v_call: TRBV2
clone_size: once
j_call: TRBJ2-7
cdr3_nt: TGTGCCAGCAGTGTACCTAGCGGGAGGGCGTACGAGCAGTACTTC
cdr3_aa: CASSVPSGRAYEQYF

d_call: TRBD1
v_call: TRBV6-5
clone_size: -
j_call: TRBJ1-2
cdr3_nt: TGTGCCAGCAGTTACTCTAGACAGGGAGACTACACCTTC
cdr3_aa: CASSYSRQGDYTF

d_call: TRBD2
v_call: TRBV5-4
clone_size: -
j_call: TRBJ2-1
cdr3_nt: TGTGCCAGCAGGGGGAATATAGCGGGGTGGTCCGAATACAATGAGCAGTTCTTC
cdr3_aa: CASRGNIAGWSEYNEQFF

d_call: -
v_call: TRBV28
clone_size: -
j_call: TRBJ1-2
cdr3_nt: TGTGCCAGCAGAATTCTCAGAGGGGTTTACTATGGCTACACCTTC
cdr3_aa: CASRILRGVYYGYTF

d_call: -
v_call: TRBV7-2
clone_size: few
j_call: TRBJ2-3
cdr3_nt: TGTGCCAGCAGCCGCTGGGAAGATACGCAGTATTTT
cdr3_aa: CASSRWEDTQYF

d_call: -
v_call: TRBV5-1
clone_size: -
j_call: TRBJ1-2
cdr3_nt: TGCGCCAGCAGCTCGTCGGGATCTCAAGGAGACCGTACTTTCTACACCTTC
cdr3_aa: CASSSSGSQGDRTFYTF

d_call: TRBD2
v_call: TRBV7-3
clone_size: once
j_call: TRBJ2-1
cdr3_nt: TGTGCCAGCAGCCGTATTAGCGGGAGTCCCAATGAGCAGTTCTTC
cdr3_aa: CASSRISGSPNEQFF

d_call: TRBD2
v_call: TRBV27
clone_size: -
j_call: TRBJ2-7
cdr3_nt: TGTGCCAGCAGTTTATTGGGTAGCGGGACCTACTACTACGAGCAGTACTTC
cdr3_aa: CASSLLGSGTYYYEQYF

d_call: -
v_call: TRBV5-1
clone_size: -
j_call: TRBJ2-7
cdr3_nt: TGCGCCAGCAGCTTGAGCCAGGGGCGCAGTGAGCAGTACTTC
cdr3_aa: CASSLSQGRSEQYF

d_call: TRBD2
v_call: TRBV25-1
clone_size: -
j_call: TRBJ2-7
cdr3_nt: TGTGCCAGTTACGGGACTATGGGGGAGCAGTACTTC
cdr3_aa: CASYGTMGEQYF

d_call: -
v_call: TRBV2
clone_size: -
j_call: TRBJ1-3
cdr3_nt: TGTGCCAGCAGTCCCACAGGCAACTCTGGAAACACCATATATTTT
cdr3_aa: CASSPTGNSGNTIYF